The 32 T cell receptor beta chains listed next were all sequenced from one sample in a study of metastatic and nonmetastatic thyroid tumors. Using MiXCR, TCRdb re-called clones from the PCR reads. The sample carries approximately 14,000 clones, 25% to 30% recorded once. Patients underwent thyroid surgery, and none had received any treatment before it. Sequencing was carried out using blood. Receptors were obtained from a female donor with papillary thyroid cancer or a benign thyroid nodule (not recorded which). Some clones in this sample may be carry-over from other donors' samples.

The V call is TRBV20-1, the J call TRBJ2-5, with 9 nucleotides matching TRBD2. Trimming took 4 bases from V and 3 from J; bases not matched to a gene: 6. CDR1 DFQATT and CDR2 SNEGSKA come from the germline V gene (reference sequence). CDR3 length: 14 residues. DNA of the CDR3: TGCAGTGCTATACCAAGCGGGAGGAAAGAGACCCAGTACTTC. Amino acids: CSAIPSGRKETQYF.

This clone was detected a few times. The chain is built from TRBV28 and TRBJ1-5; D might be TRBD1 (6 bases). V lost 7 bases and J lost 0, with 16 bases in between. Germline values: CDR1 MDHEN, CDR2 SYDVKM. The CDR3 has 16 residues. The CDR3 loop reads CASIPRGVYSNQPQHF. In nucleotides, the CDR3 is TGTGCCAGCATCCCGAGGGGGGTTTATAGCAATCAGCCCCAGCATTTT. Filled out from reference TRBV28 and TRBJ1-5, the complete variable domain reads DVKVTQSSRYLVKRTGEKVFLECVQDMDHENMFWYRQDPGLGLRLIYFSYDVKMKEKGDIPEGYSVSREKKERFSLILESASTNQTSMYLCASIPRGVYSNQPQHFGDGTRLSIL.

The rearrangement links TRBV5-1 to TRBJ2-7; tentative D call: TRBD1 (5 bases). Trimming left V 1 base short and J 1 base short, with 6 bases between. Germline values: CDR1 SGHRS, CDR2 YFSETQ. CDR3 size: 13 residues. The CDR3 loop reads CASSLRQSYEQYF. In DNA form, the CDR3 reads TGCGCCAGCAGCTTGAGACAGTCCTACGAGCAGTACTTC.

In its sample, this clone ranks as medium-sized (0.01 to 0.1%). V is TRBV18 and J is TRBJ1-2, with 7 bases fitting TRBD1. CDR3 size: 14 residues. Per the germline V gene, CDR1 is KGHSH and CDR2 is LQKENI. The trim removed 4 bases at V and 8 bases at J, leaving 10 bases unmatched. CDR3 in DNA: TGTGCCAGCTCACTAGTGGACAGGCCAGAGGGCTACACCTTC. Translating gives CASSLVDRPEGYTF.

This clone was observed at least ten times. The germline gene is not matched at one end of the junction; a read error may be the cause. The same CDR3 can be traced to other DNA sequences in this sample. This chain joins TRBV2 and TRBJ1-5, with a possible D match to TRBD1 (5 bases). This CDR3 contains 15 residues. Germline CDR1 reads SNHLY; CDR2 reads FYNNEI. CDR3 sequence: CASSGKGLGNQPQHF. CDR3 sequence (DNA): TGTGCCAGCAGTGGGAAGGGACTAGGCAATCAGCCCCAGCATTTC.

This clone occurred a few times. A much larger clone lies one base from this, so it may be a read error. This same CDR3 is encoded by further DNA sequences in the sample. This rearrangement joins TRBV5-1 to TRBJ2-5, with 12 bases matching TRBD2. Losses at the gene ends were 4 bases for V and 5 bases for J; bases not matched to a gene: 6. CDR1 and CDR2 (germline): SGHRS, YFSETQ. CDR3 length: 15 residues. CDR3 bases: TGCGCCAGCAGCCGGACTAGCGGGGCGTCGGAGACCCAGTACTTC. Its protein product is CASSRTSGASETQYF.

This clone qualifies as medium-sized (0.01 to 0.1%). The chain uses TRBV5-1 and TRBJ2-6; 9 positions agree with TRBD1. V lost 0 bases and J lost 2; bases outside the gene matches: 3. CDR1 SGHRS and CDR2 YFSETQ come from the germline V gene. The CDR3 spans 17 residues. CDR3 sequence: CASSLGTGVAGANVLTF. CDR3 nucleotides: TGCGCCAGCAGCTTGGGGACAGGGGTCGCTGGGGCCAACGTCCTGACTTTC.

This clone was detected many times. The junction shows a germline mismatch at one end, possibly a read error. The V call is TRBV27, the J call TRBJ2-2; 10 nucleotides line up with TRBD1. CDR1 MNHEY and CDR2 SMNVEV come from the germline V gene (reference sequence). CDR3 size: 16 residues. The CDR3 sequence: CASRKGGTGVAGELVF. For the CDR3, the DNA is TGTGCCAGCAGAAAGGGCGGGACAGGGGTCGCCGGGGAGCTGGTTTTT.

This clone has a count of ten or more. The genes are TRBV18 and TRBJ1-1, with D possibly TRBD1 on 5 matching bases. Per germline, CDR1 KGHSH and CDR2 LQKENI. This CDR3 is built from 13 residues. The germline V and J ends were trimmed by 3 bases and 11 bases, with 16 bases remaining between them. The DNA for the CDR3 is TGTGCCAGCTCACCGGGCAGGGAAATTCCGGCTTTCTTT. Translated: CASSPGREIPAFF.

This clone has a handful of counts. The rearrangement uses TRBV6-1 and TRBJ1-4; D possibly corresponds to TRBD1 (5 bases). Germline values: CDR1 MNHNS, CDR2 SASEGT. The V and J ends lost 7 bases and 0 bases respectively, with 9 bases between them. This CDR3 contains 14 residues. For the CDR3, the DNA is TGTGCCAGCACCGGGGCTGCAACTAATGAAAAACTGTTTTTT. It yields the protein CASTGAATNEKLFF.

For this clone: The junction departs from germline at one end; a sequencing error may be responsible. The chain uses TRBV6-1 and TRBJ1-6; tentatively, D is TRBD1 (5 bases). Germline V gives CDR1 MNHNS, CDR2 SASEGT. The CDR3 is 12 residues long. CDR3 DNA sequence: TGTGCCAGCACTGGGGGGAATTCGCCCCTCCACTTT. Translated, it gives CASTGGNSPLHF.

In its sample, this clone was seen many times. One junction end disagrees with the germline gene, perhaps due to a read error. The chain links TRBV19 to TRBJ1-1; D remains ambiguous. Germline assignment: CDR1 LNHDA and CDR2 SQIVND (reference sequence). The CDR3 spans 13 residues. The CDR3 nucleotides are TGTGCCGGTAGTGAGTACGGGAACACTGAAGCTTTCTTT. It translates to CAGSEYGNTEAFF.

This clone appeared many times. The chain has TRBV12-3 or TRBV12-4 and TRBJ2-5, with 7 bases aligning to TRBD1. V lost 6 bases to trimming and J lost 0 bases; unmatched junction nucleotides: 7. There are 15 residues in the CDR3. CDR3 loop: CASSTGETYQETQYF. CDR3 sequence (DNA): TGTGCCAGCAGCACAGGGGAGACGTACCAAGAGACCCAGTACTTC.

The chain combines TRBV19 with TRBJ1-1; D remains unclear. V was shortened by 3 bases and J by 7 bases, with 9 bases between the two germline ends. Germline V gene data show CDR1 as LNHDA and CDR2 as SQIVND (reference sequence). This CDR3 is 12 amino acids long. CDR3 sequence reads: CASSITEIEAFF. The CDR3 region has the DNA TGTGCCAGTAGTATCACAGAGATTGAAGCTTTCTTT.

The V call is TRBV11-2, the J call TRBJ2-3, with 7 bases lining up with TRBD2. There are 16 residues in the CDR3. Germline V lookup: CDR1 SGHAT, CDR2 FQNNGV. J gave up 0 bases and V 3 bases, and 6 bases lay outside the gene matches. CDR3 residues: CASSLGGTLSTDTQYF. DNA of the CDR3: TGTGCCAGCAGCTTGGGGGGGACCCTTAGCACAGATACGCAGTATTTT.

Many counts were recorded for this clone. The same CDR3 is also encoded by other DNA sequences in this sample. The chain is built from TRBV2 and TRBJ2-5, with D perhaps given as TRBD1 or TRBD2 (11 bases each). Germline V CDR1 and CDR2: SNHLY, FYNNEI. This CDR3 is 20 amino acids long. V was trimmed by 6 bases and J by 4 bases, leaving 33 bases between them. The DNA for the CDR3 is TGTGCCAGCAGCCTACGGACAGGGGGCGCGGGGCTAGCGGGAGGAGAGACCCAGTACTTC. Protein sequence: CASSLRTGGAGLAGGETQYF.

This clone is medium-sized (0.01 to 0.1%). This rearrangement joins TRBV7-2 to TRBJ1-5; D might be TRBD1 (5 bases). CDR3 length: 15 amino acids. Germline lookup yields CDR1 SGHTA and CDR2 FQGNSA. The ends were cut back, 1 base at V and 4 bases at J, with 11 bases in the middle. The CDR3 coding sequence is TGTGCCAGCAGCTTAGAGGGCTGGGGGAATCAGCCCCAGCATTTT. Its translation: CASSLEGWGNQPQHF.

This clone came up a few times. The chain joins TRBV27 to TRBJ2-2; TRBD2 agrees at 10 bases. Per the germline V gene, CDR1 is MNHEY and CDR2 is SMNVEV (reference sequence). V shed 3 bases, J shed 6 bases, and the junction held 10 bases outside the gene matches. The CDR3 covers 17 residues. The CDR3 sequence is CASSFSGLAWRAGELFF. CDR3 nucleotide sequence: TGTGCCAGCAGTTTCTCGGGACTAGCGTGGAGGGCCGGGGAGCTGTTTTTT.

V usage is TRBV6-2 or TRBV6-3 and J usage is TRBJ2-7; 9 bases are a match to TRBD1. This CDR3 has 15 amino acids. Trimming took 8 bases from V and 6 from J; bases not matched to a gene: 14. Germline values: CDR1 MNHEY, CDR2 SVGEGT. DNA for the CDR3: TGTGCCAGCGACCCCCGGGACAGGGAAGGAGGCGAGCAGTACTTC. This sequence encodes CASDPRDREGGEQYF.

This clone is categorized as medium-sized (0.01 to 0.1%). J is TRBJ2-7 and V is TRBV24-1; D uncertain. Between the trimmed V and J ends, which lost 5 bases and 0 bases, there was a span of 7 bases. CDR3 length: 13 amino acids. The germline gives CDR1 KGHDR, CDR2 SFDVKD. CDR3 in amino acids: CATSARDSYEQYF. CDR3 DNA sequence: TGTGCCACCAGTGCGCGCGACTCCTACGAGCAGTACTTC.

This clone is medium-sized (0.01 to 0.1%) within its sample. This rearrangement joins TRBV20-1 to TRBJ1-5, with unresolved D. Germline CDR1 DFQATT, CDR2 SNEGSKA (reference sequence). CDR3 length: 12 amino acids. Trimming cost V 2 bases and J 3 bases, with 5 bases left between them. This CDR3 is CSARRPNQPQHF. The CDR3 DNA sequence: TGCAGTGCTAGAAGGCCCAATCAGCCCCAGCATTTT.

This clone showed up many times. The rearrangement uses TRBV14 and TRBJ1-5; 8 bases match TRBD1. J was trimmed by 8 bases and V by 4 bases; bases with no gene match: 4. Germline-derived CDR1 and CDR2 are SGHDN and FVKESK. This CDR3 spans 13 amino acids. The CDR3 nucleotides are TGTGCCAGCAGCCGGACAGGGTTTGAGCCCCAGCATTTT. Encoded protein: CASSRTGFEPQHF.

The chain links TRBV25-1 to TRBJ1-6; 7 bases match TRBD1. The length of the CDR3 is 14 residues. In germline, CDR1 is MGHDK, CDR2 SYGVNS. The J segment lost 10 bases and the V segment lost 5 bases, leaving 8 bases of the junction unmatched. CDR3 nucleotide sequence: TGTGCCAGCAGTTTCCGGACAGGTACCTCACCCCTCCACTTT. Its protein product is CASSFRTGTSPLHF.

Concerning this clone itself: Other DNA sequences in the same sample also yield this CDR3. The V gene is TRBV3-1, the J gene TRBJ2-5; D not resolved. CDR3 size: 16 residues. The V end was cut by 4 bases, the J end by 2 bases, with 17 bases between. CDR1 is LGHDT and CDR2 is YNNKEL in the germline V gene (reference sequence). The CDR3 DNA is TGTGCCAGCAGCCCTATTACTGAGGCTTTTCAAGAGACCCAGTACTTC. The encoded protein is CASSPITEAFQETQYF.

The chain is built from TRBV20-1 and TRBJ1-1; possible D gene TRBD1, 5 bases. V was pared by 0 bases and J by 3 bases, with 11 bases between. CDR1 is DFQATT, CDR2 SNEGSKA, per germline (reference sequence). CDR3 length: 14 residues. CDR3 DNA sequence: TGCAGTGCTAGAGATCCCCGGGGCTACACTGAAGCTTTCTTT. This sequence encodes CSARDPRGYTEAFF.

The CDR3 loop is CASSPPWFHEQYF. CDR3 sequence (DNA): TGTGCCAGCAGCCCCCCATGGTTCCACGAGCAGTACTTC. The chain couples TRBV7-9 to TRBJ2-7; no reliable D call. CDR3 size: 13 residues. V lost 5 bases and J lost 5, with 13 bases in between. The germline CDR1 and CDR2 sequences are SEHNR and FQNEAQ (reference sequence).

In its sample, this clone ranks as medium-sized. The CDR3 sequence: CASNRWGNPDNEQFF. In DNA form, the CDR3 reads TGTGCCAGTAACAGATGGGGGAATCCGGACAATGAGCAGTTCTTC. V gene TRBV6-1 combines with J gene TRBJ2-1, with D perhaps matching TRBD1 or TRBD2 (5 bases each). This CDR3 has 15 amino acids. V was pared by 9 bases and J by 5 bases, with 20 bases between. Germline CDR1 is MNHNS and CDR2 is SASEGT.

J is TRBJ2-7 and V is TRBV10-1; perhaps D is TRBD1 or TRBD2 (6 bases each). This CDR3 region has 15 residues. Per germline, CDR1 WNHNN and CDR2 SYGVQD (reference sequence). Trimming cost V 4 bases and J 4 bases, with 17 bases left between them. As DNA, the CDR3 is TGCGCCAGCAGTGTGGGGGGCTCCATGGGTTACGAGCAGTACTTC. This codes for CASSVGGSMGYEQYF.

This clone rates as medium-sized. The chain couples TRBV20-1 to TRBJ1-2; D is undetermined. The germline CDR1 and CDR2 sequences are DFQATT and SNEGSKA (reference sequence). The V and J ends lost 0 bases and 4 bases respectively, with 18 bases between them. The CDR3 has 16 residues. Here the CDR3 DNA reads TGCAGTGCTAGAGATCCTGGAACTGCCGGCCGCTATGGCTACACCTTC. Its protein product is CSARDPGTAGRYGYTF.

This clone is medium-sized. The CDR3 nucleotides are TGTGCCAGCAGCTTAGGAGGCTCATCGGGAGAAAAACTGTTTTTT. It codes for CASSLGGSSGEKLFF. V and J are TRBV7-6 and TRBJ1-4; no reliable D call. CDR3 size: 15 residues. The V and J ends lost 1 base and 8 bases respectively, with 14 bases between them. The germline gives CDR1 SGHVS, CDR2 FNYEAQ.

In its sample, this clone was seen once. The CDR3 reads CSARPIGDPNQPQHF. The DNA of the CDR3 is TGCAGTGCTAGACCAATCGGGGATCCGAATCAGCCCCAGCATTTT. The V gene is TRBV20-1, the J gene TRBJ1-5; D is unresolved. V dropped 2 bases and J dropped 4 bases, with 15 bases sitting between them. Germline CDR1 DFQATT, CDR2 SNEGSKA (reference sequence). The CDR3 consists of 15 residues.

As regards this clone: This sequence may be a read error, since a much larger clone differs from it by one base. V is TRBV6-5 and J is TRBJ2-3; 10 positions match TRBD2. The length of the CDR3 is 17 residues. The V gene end was trimmed by 2 bases and the J gene end by 3 bases; junction bases not matched to a gene: 8. From germline, CDR1 is MNHEY and CDR2 SVGAGI. CDR3 DNA sequence: TGTGCCAGCAGTTACCGCACTAGCGGGGACCGAACAGATACGCAGTATTTT. Translation: CASSYRTSGDRTDTQYF.